Listed here are 30 T cell receptor beta chains from one sample, sequenced in a study of tumor-infiltrating lymphocytes in primary liver carcinoma. Total RNA (roughly 0.45 ug) served as template for TCR beta cDNA synthesis primed by a constant-region primer. The TCR beta library was amplified through three nested multiplex PCR rounds in a modified ARM-PCR procedure. The two initial PCR rounds, roughly 9 cycles each, used TRBV1-TRBV30 forward and C-beta reverse primers. A single record per CDR3 protein comes from TCRdb applying MiXCR to the multiplex PCR reads. The top ten clones hold approximately 7% of a sample with under 200,000 distinct CDR3 sequences, almost 65% of them seen once. In addition to blood RNA drawn from unsorted whole blood, germline DNA was extracted. Sequences were obtained from peripheral blood. All receptors derive from a woman aged 60 to 75 with primary liver carcinoma and hepatitis B virus infection.

This clonotype was observed at least ten times. The chain employs TRBV6-1 and TRBJ2-3; tentative D call: TRBD1 (6 bases). Germline V gene lookup returns CDR1 MNHNS and CDR2 SASEGT. This CDR3 has 13 amino acids. Trimming left V 8 bases short and J 1 base short, with 10 bases between. Here the CDR3 DNA reads TGTGCCAGCCAACAGGGAGGCACAGATACGCAGTATTTT. Its protein is CASQQGGTDTQYF.

The table lists this clonotype with a few counts. A read error may be the cause here, since a much bigger clone is one base away. In this CDR3 the conserved last residue, phenylalanine or tryptophan, is missing, so a read error is likely. This chain links TRBV14 with TRBJ2-5; D ambiguous. V was trimmed by 4 bases and J by 5 bases, leaving 14 bases between them. The CDR3 extends over 14 amino acids. The germline CDR1 and CDR2 sequences are SGHDN and FVKESK. The CDR3 loop reads CASSRGLAVETQYS. In nucleotides, the CDR3 is TGTGCCAGCAGCCGCGGATTGGCGGTGGAGACCCAGTACTCC.

CDR3 DNA sequence: TGTGCCAGCAGTCCGGGGACAGGGAGGACAAGGAGCTATGGCTACACCTTC. This gives the protein CASSPGTGRTRSYGYTF. The J gene is TRBJ1-2, the V gene TRBV27; 9 bases fit TRBD1. The V and J ends lost 5 bases and 4 bases, in that order; junction bases with no gene match: 14. The CDR3 spans 17 residues. Germline V gene data show CDR1 as MNHEY and CDR2 as SMNVEV (reference sequence).

With respect to this clonotype: This may be a read error: a much more frequent sequence differs by one nucleotide. V gene TRBV12-3 or TRBV12-4 combines with J gene TRBJ2-1; 10 positions agree with TRBD2. The CDR3 loop spans 16 amino acids. The V segment lost 5 bases and the J segment 2 bases; nucleotides outside the gene matches: 6. The CDR3 nucleotides are TGTGCCAGCAGTGTGATTAGCGGGAGGCCCTACAATGAGCAGTTCTTC. Its translation: CASSVISGRPYNEQFF.

In its sample, this clonotype was seen many times. The V and J genes are TRBV29-1 and TRBJ2-7; D unresolved. The CDR3 is made up of 13 amino acids. The V gene's germline CDR1 is SQVTM and CDR2 ANQGSEA. Trimming pared 6 bases from V and 3 bases from J, leaving 15 bases between. The CDR3 loop reads CSVAGPPYYEQYF. CDR3 sequence (DNA): TGCAGCGTCGCCGGACCTCCCTACTACGAGCAGTACTTC.

On this clonotype itself: A much larger clone lies a single base off, so this may be a read error. The rearrangement uses TRBV6-1 and TRBJ2-1; 13 bases match TRBD2. Germline loops: CDR1 MNHNS, CDR2 SASEGT. Trimming at V came to 10 bases and at J to 5 bases, leaving 20 bases not matched to a gene. This CDR3 is built from 19 residues. As DNA, the CDR3 is TGTGCCAACAGCCAAATAACGAGGACTAGCGGGAGAAGGGACAATGAGCAGTTCTTC. Translated: CANSQITRTSGRRDNEQFF.

This clonotype was seen a few times. This may be a read error, as it is one base from a much larger clone. The V gene is TRBV7-8, the J gene TRBJ1-1; 7 bases map to TRBD1. Trimming took 2 bases from V and 3 from J; bases not matched to a gene: 9. CDR1 and CDR2 (germline): SGHVS, FQNEAQ. The CDR3 totals 16 residues. In DNA, the CDR3 is TGTGCCAGCAGCTTATGGGTAGGGGGCGGGGACACTGAAGCTTTCTTT. It specifies CASSLWVGGGDTEAFF.

This clonotype was found once. The chain carries TRBV11-2 and TRBJ2-3; no clear D. CDR3 length: 13 residues. V shed 1 base and J shed 6 bases, with 8 bases lying between them. Per germline, CDR1 SGHAT and CDR2 FQNNGV. The CDR3 DNA reads TGTGCCAGCAGCTTAGTAGTCCTGGATACGCAGTATTTT. Translated: CASSLVVLDTQYF.

The V and J genes are TRBV21-1 and TRBJ2-5. TRBV21-1 is a pseudogene segment. The CDR3 contains 12 residues. The CDR3 region has the DNA TGTGCCAGCAGCAAAAACCTCGGGGCCCAGTACTTC. Residues: CASSKNLGAQYF.

The table lists this clonotype with many counts. This sequence joins TRBV30 and TRBJ1-5; possible D gene TRBD1, 5 bases. Germline V gives CDR1 GTSNPN, CDR2 SVGIG (reference sequence). The CDR3 loop spans 15 amino acids. With 2 bases removed from V and 6 bases from J, the gap between germline ends came to 17 bases. DNA of the CDR3: TGTGCCTGGAGTCCCCGCCAGGGAGGGCGTCAGCCCCAGCATTTT. Its protein product is CAWSPRQGGRQPQHF.

Regarding this clonotype: A much larger clone differs from this one at a single base, so this may be a read error. The chain joins TRBV12-5 to TRBJ2-6; D ambiguous. Trimming cost V 1 base and J 4 bases, with 8 bases left between them. CDR3 length: 15 amino acids. Germline values: CDR1 LGHNT, CDR2 FRNRAP. The CDR3 DNA sequence: TGTGCTAGTGGTTTGGGACCTTCGGGGGCCAACGTCCTGACTTTC. Its protein product is CASGLGPSGANVLTF. The variable domain in full, completed from reference TRBV12-5 and TRBJ2-6, reads DARVTQTPRHKVTEMGQEVTMRCQPILGHNTVFWYRQTMMQGLELLAYFRNRAPLDDSGMPKDRFSAEMPDATLATLKIQPSEPRDSAVYFCASGLGPSGANVLTFGAGSRLTVL.

The table lists this clonotype with many counts. The chain couples TRBV12-3 or TRBV12-4 to TRBJ2-7, with a tentative D call TRBD1 (5 bases). The CDR3 sequence is 14 residues long. V was trimmed by 5 bases and J by 2 bases, leaving 13 bases between them. The CDR3 coding sequence is TGTGCCAGCAGTGTCTCTCAGGGTGCCTACGAGCAGTACTTC. Its protein product is CASSVSQGAYEQYF.

For this clonotype: A much bigger clone sits one base away, suggesting this may be a read error. This chain links TRBV30 with TRBJ2-7, with TRBD2 matching 11 bases. J was trimmed by 7 bases and V by 0 bases; bases with no gene match: 2. Per the germline V gene, CDR1 is GTSNPN and CDR2 is SVGIG (reference sequence). The CDR3 runs 13 residues. The CDR3 reads CAWSVLAGEEQYF. Here the CDR3 DNA reads TGTGCCTGGAGTGTACTAGCGGGAGAAGAGCAGTACTTC.

The V and J genes are TRBV11-3 and TRBJ2-7; tentatively, D is TRBD2 (5 bases). Per germline, CDR1 SGHNT and CDR2 YENEEA. V was pared by 5 bases and J by 4 bases, with 15 bases between. This CDR3 is 14 amino acids long. The CDR3: CASSPGIYSYEQYF. CDR3 DNA: TGTGCCAGCAGCCCCGGGATATACTCTTACGAGCAGTACTTC.

The chain uses TRBV29-1 and TRBJ2-5; TRBD2 matches at 10 bases. The CDR3 consists of 15 residues. Germline lookup yields CDR1 SQVTM and CDR2 ANQGSEA. Losses at the gene ends were 3 bases for V and 5 bases for J; bases not matched to a gene: 9. CDR3 loop: CSVEEASGSWETQYF. As DNA, the CDR3 is TGCAGCGTTGAGGAGGCTAGCGGGAGTTGGGAGACCCAGTACTTC.

This clonotype was seen more than once but under ten times. The chain employs TRBV6-6 and TRBJ1-2; D is perhaps TRBD1 (6 bases). Germline V gene lookup returns CDR1 MNHNY and CDR2 SVGAGI (reference sequence). The length of the CDR3 is 14 residues. Trimming removed 6 bases at V and 8 bases at J, with 19 bases between. Written as DNA, the CDR3 is TGTGCCAGCAGAAGCCTCGGGGGGCATGGCGGCTACACCTTC. Amino acids: CASRSLGGHGGYTF.

Concerning this clonotype itself: A much larger clone differs by one base, so this may be a read error. The chain links TRBV29-1 to TRBJ2-1; maybe TRBD1 (5 bases). This CDR3 region has 15 residues. V was cut by 2 bases and J by 10 bases, with 21 bases left in between. Germline lookup yields CDR1 SQVTM and CDR2 ANQGSEA. The CDR3 loop reads CSVESGKGRLGEQFF. In nucleotides, the CDR3 is TGCAGCGTTGAATCAGGCAAGGGGCGCCTGGGGGAGCAGTTCTTC.

This clonotype was observed at least ten times. The genes are TRBV4-2 and TRBJ2-2, with a possible D match to TRBD2 (6 bases). The CDR3 covers 16 residues. Germline lookup yields CDR1 LGHNA and CDR2 YNFKEQ. V gave up 1 base and J gave up 1 base, with 10 bases separating them. CDR3 bases: TGTGCCAGCAGCCAAGGGTTGCGGGAGAACACCGGGGAGCTGTTTTTT. It translates to CASSQGLRENTGELFF.

This sequence joins TRBV7-9 and TRBJ1-2, with a weak D call TRBD1 (5 bases). The CDR3 totals 14 residues. Germline-derived CDR1 and CDR2 are SEHNR and FQNEAQ (reference sequence). The V and J ends lost 2 bases and 5 bases respectively, with 12 bases between them. The CDR3 bases are TGTGCCAGCAGCTTATCGGACACCTATTATGGCTACACCTTC. This sequence encodes CASSLSDTYYGYTF. Supplemented by reference TRBV7-9 and TRBJ1-2, the full variable domain reads DTGVSQNPRHKITKRGQNVTFRCDPISEHNRLYWYRQTLGQGPEFLTYFQNEAQLEKSRLLSDRFSAERPKGSFSTLEIQRTEQGDSAMYLCASSLSDTYYGYTFGSGTRLTVV.

This clonotype was detected a few times. This may be a read error: a much more frequent sequence differs by one nucleotide. The chain recombines TRBV29-1 with TRBJ1-4; 10 nucleotides align to TRBD1. Germline V CDR1 and CDR2: SQVTM, ANQGSEA. The CDR3 spans 14 residues. The CDR3 DNA reads TGCAGCGTCCGGGACAGGGGACCTAATAAAAAACTGTTTTTT. Translating gives CSVRDRGPNKKLFF.

In regard to this clonotype: A read error is likely, as this CDR3 ends without the conserved phenylalanine or tryptophan. The chain combines TRBV11-3 with TRBJ1-1, with D possibly TRBD1 on 5 matching bases. The CDR3 has 13 residues. Germline CDR1 and CDR2: SGHNT and YENEEA. V was pared by 2 bases and J by 7 bases, with 11 bases between. The CDR3: CASSLIGTGEAFS. Here the CDR3 DNA reads TGTGCCAGCAGCTTAATAGGGACGGGTGAAGCTTTCTCC.

With respect to this clonotype: A single base separates this from a much larger clone, so it may be a read error. The chain combines TRBV4-2 with TRBJ1-4; D gene uncertain. The CDR3 covers 14 residues. Germline CDR1 and CDR2: LGHNA and YNFKEQ. V dropped 5 bases and J dropped 7 bases, with 14 bases sitting between them. CDR3 residues: CASSWSMDGEKLFF. The CDR3 DNA reads as TGTGCCAGCAGCTGGAGCATGGACGGTGAAAAACTGTTTTTT.

A note on this clonotype: This CDR3 fails to terminate in the conserved phenylalanine or tryptophan, so it likely reflects a read error. Because the CDR3's place on the DNA is in doubt, the DNA is left out and the CDR3 is given as listed by TCRdb. This chain links TRBV11-2 with TRBJ2-1; the D call in the table, TRBD1, was not verified against the DNA. Ends included, the CDR3 has 13 residues. CDR1 and CDR2 from the germline V gene are SGHAT and FQNNGV. CDR3 sequence: CACSLDRIGTGVS.

With respect to this clonotype: Relative to the germline gene, one junction end is altered; a read error may explain this. The CDR3 sequence: CASSPGVATHTDTKYF. The CDR3 bases are TGCGCCAGCAGCCCAGGGGTAGCGACTCACACAGATACGAAGTATTTT. The chain recombines TRBV11-2 with TRBJ2-3; D is possibly TRBD1 (6 bases). This CDR3 comprises 16 residues. CDR1 SGHAT and CDR2 FQNNGV come from the germline V gene. Full variable domain (rest looked up from reference TRBV11-2 and TRBJ2-3): EAGVAQSPRYKIIEKRQSVAFWCNPISGHATLYWYQQILGQGPKLLIQFQNNGVVDDSQLPKDRFSAERLKGVDSTLKIQPAKLEDSAVYLCASSPGVATHTDTKYFGPGTRLTVL.

The J gene is TRBJ2-6, the V gene TRBV12-3 or TRBV12-4; 12 bases align to TRBD1. The CDR3 sequence is 20 residues long. After removal of 5 bases from V and 1 base from J, the junction contained 12 bases not matched to a gene. The CDR3 DNA reads as TGTGCCAGCAGTATATCCGGGACAGGGGGCGCCTTTTCTGGGGCCAACGTCCTGACTTTC. Its translation: CASSISGTGGAFSGANVLTF.

As to this clonotype: At one of its ends the junction is not consistent with the germline gene, which may arise from a read error. Here the CDR3 reads CACSQEHEQEIQYF. CDR3 DNA: TGTGCCTGCAGCCAAGAGCACGAGCAAGAGATCCAGTACTTC. The rearrangement links TRBV4-2 to TRBJ2-5; D gene ambiguous. The CDR3 consists of 14 residues. The germline V gene encodes CDR1 LGHNA and CDR2 YNFKEQ.

This clonotype has just a few counts. A clone one base away is much larger, so this may be a read error. The chain uses TRBV29-1 and TRBJ1-2; 7 bases agree with TRBD1. Germline V CDR1 and CDR2: SQVTM, ANQGSEA. The CDR3 is 9 amino acids. The CDR3 nucleotides are TGCAGCGTCACGGAAACAGGGGCCTTC. Protein sequence: CSVTETGAF.

Comment on this clonotype: One end of the junction is discordant with germline, which a read error may explain. V and J are TRBV7-8 and TRBJ1-1, with D possibly TRBD1 on 6 matching bases. The CDR3 covers 17 residues. Germline values: CDR1 SGHVS, CDR2 FQNEAQ. The CDR3 region has the DNA TGTGCCAGCAGCTTAATCCCGACAGGACAGATGAACATTGAAGCTTTCTTT. Translation gives CASSLIPTGQMNIEAFF.

The V gene is TRBV28, the J gene TRBJ1-4, with 8 bases matching TRBD1. The V segment lost 6 bases and the J segment 10 bases; nucleotides outside the gene matches: 13. From germline, CDR1 is MDHEN and CDR2 SYDVKM. The CDR3 totals 15 residues. The CDR3 nucleotides are TGTGCCAGCAGCGACTCCGGGACAGGAGTTGGAAAACTGTTTTTT. Its protein is CASSDSGTGVGKLFF.

The rearrangement joins TRBV19 to TRBJ1-5, with TRBD1 matching 7 bases. J gave up 3 bases and V 7 bases, and 3 bases lay outside the gene matches. Germline V gives CDR1 LNHDA, CDR2 SQIVND (reference sequence). This CDR3 has 13 amino acids. The CDR3 DNA follows: TGTGCCAGTAACAGGGGTAACAATCAGCCCCAGCATTTT. Its protein product is CASNRGNNQPQHF.